This T cell receptor (beta chain) came from a study of cytomegalovirus exposure and HLA in healthy donors. Study-level points and caveats: Most observed TCR sequences were rare, whereas some public TCRs were detected in many donors. Altogether, 164 TCR beta chains were recorded as cytomegalovirus-associated. The CMV antigen specificity of a few CMV-associated chains was confirmed through in vitro analysis.

This clone showed up just once. Antigen: not known. Measured with immunoSEQ multiplex PCR; TCRdb has only the in-frame clones, and not every one. The sample shows about 170,000 clones, about nine tenths of them seen only once. Deletions cut 4 bases from V and 5 bases from J, with 18 bases between. This CDR3 has 16 residues. Germline CDR1 MNHNS, CDR2 SASEGT. The receptor comes from a woman aged 25 to 39 in good health and CMV-seronegative. Sequenced material: PBMCs. The chain is built from TRBV6-1 and TRBJ2-1; D perhaps matches TRBD1 (8 bases). The CDR3 protein is CASSAVDREGHNEQFF. The CDR3 DNA reads as TGTGCCAGCAGTGCCGTGGACAGGGAGGGGCACAATGAGCAGTTCTTC.